This T cell receptor beta chain stems from a study of cytomegalovirus exposure and HLA in healthy donors. Germline CDR1 SGHDT, CDR2 YYEEEE. Deletions cut 8 bases from V and 4 bases from J, with 13 bases between. This CDR3 spans 13 amino acids. Study results and limitations: In an earlier analysis, in under 700 donors, most V segments appeared productive either ~87% or ~30% of the time.

Worth noting for this clone: Antigen unknown.

In the PCR, 60 Vbeta and 13 Jbeta primers were used. The repertoire was sequenced with immunoSEQ multiplex PCR; TCRdb's copy has only in-frame clones and lacks some. This repertoire shows 170,000 or so clones, around four fifths found once; its top ten account for 1.6%. This TCR came from a man aged 45 to 65 in good health and CMV-seronegative. V gene TRBV5-6 combines with J gene TRBJ2-1; D is possibly TRBD2 (5 bases). Sequencing was performed on PBMCs. In nucleotides, the CDR3 is TGTGCCAGTCGGCCGGGGAGATACAATGAGCAGTTCTTC. It yields the protein CASRPGRYNEQFF.